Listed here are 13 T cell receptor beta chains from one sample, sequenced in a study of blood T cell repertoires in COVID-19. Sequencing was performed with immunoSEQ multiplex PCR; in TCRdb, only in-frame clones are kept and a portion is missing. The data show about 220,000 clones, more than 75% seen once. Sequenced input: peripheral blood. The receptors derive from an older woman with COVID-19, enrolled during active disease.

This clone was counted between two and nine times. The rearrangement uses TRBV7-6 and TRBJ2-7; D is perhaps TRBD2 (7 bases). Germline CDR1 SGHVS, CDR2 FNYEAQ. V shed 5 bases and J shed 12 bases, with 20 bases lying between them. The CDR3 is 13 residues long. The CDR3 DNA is TGTGCCAGCAGCCCCGGGGGGCTAGCGGTTTCGTACTTC. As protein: CASSPGGLAVSYF.

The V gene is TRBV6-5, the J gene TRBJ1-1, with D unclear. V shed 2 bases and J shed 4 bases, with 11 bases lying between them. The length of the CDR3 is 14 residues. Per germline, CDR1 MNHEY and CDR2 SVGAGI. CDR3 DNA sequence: TGTGCCAGCAGTTACAGATCTGCGGGCACTGAAGCTTTCTTT. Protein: CASSYRSAGTEAFF.

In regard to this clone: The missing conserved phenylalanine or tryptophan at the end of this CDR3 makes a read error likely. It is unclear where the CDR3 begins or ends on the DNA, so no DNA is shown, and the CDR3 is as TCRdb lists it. CDR3 region: CALRKGGGPG. The rearrangement links TRBV30 to TRBJ1-2. Germline values: CDR1 GTSNPN, CDR2 SVGIG (reference sequence). The CDR3 totals 10 residues, both ends included.

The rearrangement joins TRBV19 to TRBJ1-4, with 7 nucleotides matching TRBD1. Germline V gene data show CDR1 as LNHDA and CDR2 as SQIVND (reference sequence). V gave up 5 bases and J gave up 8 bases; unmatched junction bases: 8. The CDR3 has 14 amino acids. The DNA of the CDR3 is TGTGCCAGTAGTTTTCAAGACAGGGTGGAAAAACTGTTTTTT. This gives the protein CASSFQDRVEKLFF.

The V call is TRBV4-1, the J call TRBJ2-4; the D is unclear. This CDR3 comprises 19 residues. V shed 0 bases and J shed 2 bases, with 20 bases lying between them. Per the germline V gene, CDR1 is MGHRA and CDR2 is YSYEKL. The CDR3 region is CASSQDHLEAAASKNIQYF. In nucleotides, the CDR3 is TGCGCCAGCAGCCAAGATCATCTTGAGGCGGCCGCATCCAAAAACATTCAGTACTTC.

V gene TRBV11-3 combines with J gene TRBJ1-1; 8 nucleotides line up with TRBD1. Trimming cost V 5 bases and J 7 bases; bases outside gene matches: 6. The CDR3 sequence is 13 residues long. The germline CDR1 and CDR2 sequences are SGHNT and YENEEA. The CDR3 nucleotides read TGTGCCAGCAGCCACCGAACAGGGGGTGAAGCTTTCTTT. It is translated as CASSHRTGGEAFF.

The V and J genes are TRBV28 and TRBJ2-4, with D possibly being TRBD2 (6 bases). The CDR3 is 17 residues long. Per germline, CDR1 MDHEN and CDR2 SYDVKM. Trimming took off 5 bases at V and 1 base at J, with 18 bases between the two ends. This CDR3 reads CASSAQGLKYAKNIQYF. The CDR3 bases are TGTGCCAGCAGTGCCCAGGGACTGAAGTATGCCAAAAACATTCAGTACTTC. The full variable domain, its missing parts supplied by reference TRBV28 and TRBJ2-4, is DVKVTQSSRYLVKRTGEKVFLECVQDMDHENMFWYRQDPGLGLRLIYFSYDVKMKEKGDIPEGYSVSREKKERFSLILESASTNQTSMYLCASSAQGLKYAKNIQYFGAGTRLSVL.

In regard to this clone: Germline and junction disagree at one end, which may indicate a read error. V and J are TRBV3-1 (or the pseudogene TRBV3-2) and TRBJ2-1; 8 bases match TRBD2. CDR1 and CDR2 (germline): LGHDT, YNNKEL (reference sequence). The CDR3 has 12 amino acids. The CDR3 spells CASSQIAGSPVF. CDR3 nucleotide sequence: TGTGCCAGCAGCCAGATAGCGGGGTCCCCGGTCTTC.

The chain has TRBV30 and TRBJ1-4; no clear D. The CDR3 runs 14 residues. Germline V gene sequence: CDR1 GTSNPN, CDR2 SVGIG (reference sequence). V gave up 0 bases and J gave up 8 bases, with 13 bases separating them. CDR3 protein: CAWSVDPTREKLFF. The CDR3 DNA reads TGTGCCTGGAGTGTTGACCCGACGAGGGAAAAACTGTTTTTT.

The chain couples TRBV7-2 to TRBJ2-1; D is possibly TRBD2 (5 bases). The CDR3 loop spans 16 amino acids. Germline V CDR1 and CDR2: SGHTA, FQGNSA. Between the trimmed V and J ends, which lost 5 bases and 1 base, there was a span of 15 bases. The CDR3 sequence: CASSPYSGNSYNEQFF. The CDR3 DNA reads TGTGCCAGCAGCCCCTACTCGGGAAATTCCTACAATGAGCAGTTCTTC. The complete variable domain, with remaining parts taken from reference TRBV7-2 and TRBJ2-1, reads GAGVSQSPSNKVTEKGKDVELRCDPISGHTALYWYRQSLGQGLEFLIYFQGNSAPDKSGLPSDRFSAERTGGSVSTLTIQRTQQEDSAVYLCASSPYSGNSYNEQFFGPGTRLTVL.

Here the CDR3 reads CASSYKAGASTNEQFF. The CDR3 DNA reads as TGTGCCAGCAGTTACAAGGCGGGAGCCTCTACCAATGAGCAGTTCTTC. The V and J genes are TRBV6-5 and TRBJ2-1; 7 bases line up with TRBD2. V was pared by 2 bases and J by 6 bases, with 10 bases of the junction left unmatched. CDR1 and CDR2 (germline): MNHEY, SVGAGI. The CDR3 has 16 amino acids.

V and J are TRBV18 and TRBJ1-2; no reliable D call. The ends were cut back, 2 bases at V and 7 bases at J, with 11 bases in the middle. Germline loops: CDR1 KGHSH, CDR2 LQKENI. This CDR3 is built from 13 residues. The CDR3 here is CASSPMPESGYTF. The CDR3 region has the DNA TGTGCCAGCTCACCAATGCCAGAAAGTGGCTACACCTTC.

CDR3 sequence (DNA): TGTGCCTGGGGCCGGGGAATGAACACTGAAGCTTTCTTT. Its protein product is CAWGRGMNTEAFF. The V and J genes are TRBV30 and TRBJ1-1; D gene unclear. The CDR3 totals 13 residues. The V and J ends lost 5 bases and 0 bases respectively, with 10 bases between them. CDR1 and CDR2 from the germline V gene are GTSNPN and SVGIG (reference sequence).